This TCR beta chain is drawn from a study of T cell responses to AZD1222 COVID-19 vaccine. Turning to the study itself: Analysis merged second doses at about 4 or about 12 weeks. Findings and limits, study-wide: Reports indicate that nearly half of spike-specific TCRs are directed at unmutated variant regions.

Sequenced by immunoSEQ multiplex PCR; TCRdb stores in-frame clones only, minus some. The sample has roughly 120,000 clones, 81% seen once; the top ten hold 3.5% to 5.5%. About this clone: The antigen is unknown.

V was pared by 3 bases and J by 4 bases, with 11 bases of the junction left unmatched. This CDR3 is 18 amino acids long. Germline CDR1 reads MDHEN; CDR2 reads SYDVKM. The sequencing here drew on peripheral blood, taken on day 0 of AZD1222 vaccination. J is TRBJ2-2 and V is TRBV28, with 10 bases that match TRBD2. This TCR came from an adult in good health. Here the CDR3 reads CASSFEALAGDGTGELFF. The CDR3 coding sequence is TGTGCCAGCAGTTTTGAGGCCCTAGCGGGAGATGGCACCGGGGAGCTGTTTTTT.